This T cell receptor (beta chain) appears in the sequencing data of a study of blood T cells in healthy people across ages. The CDR3 has 13 amino acids. Germline-derived CDR1 and CDR2 are SQVTM and ANQGSEA. Trimming removed 6 bases from V and 0 bases from J; junction bases left unmatched: 5. This clonotype was observed a few times. Sample-barcoded 5' priming and a J-beta primer mix drove a second PCR of roughly 7 to 11 cycles. From the 5' RACE reads, TCRdb called clonotypes with MiXCR, one entry per CDR3 protein. The sample records roughly 800,000 distinct CDR3 sequences, roughly 24% being singletons. This sample also appeared in a second study, on T cells of mothers and their children. As that report states: The M1S primer of the second PCR added sample barcodes and 2-4 random nucleotides. Thymic selection molds TCR recombination products alike in related and unrelated pairs.

The origin of this receptor is a boy between 10 and 17 years old in good health. Sequenced input: blood. This chain joins TRBV29-1 and TRBJ2-7, with 7 bases aligning to TRBD2. CDR3 residues: CSVLRDYSYEQYF. The CDR3 coding sequence is TGCAGCGTCCTCCGGGACTACTCCTACGAGCAGTACTTC.